The 2 T cell receptor beta chains presented below share a single source sample, sequenced in a study of CD8 T cells in ankylosing spondylitis. TCRdb re-called the 5' RACE reads with MiXCR, one entry per CDR3 protein. The sample shows about 170,000 distinct CDR3 sequences, around 19% of them seen only once. The sample was blood, either unsorted or a sorted T cell fraction (not recorded which). These receptors originate from a male donor with ankylosing spondylitis or in good health (not recorded which).

In its sample, this clonotype was seen many times. The gene calls are TRBV5-5 and TRBJ2-1, with TRBD1 matching over 7 bases. Germline V lookup: CDR1 SGHKS, CDR2 YYEKEE (reference sequence). The length of the CDR3 is 14 residues. Trimming at V came to 4 bases and at J to 8 bases, leaving 9 bases not matched to a gene. Here the CDR3 reads CASSPTGPSYEQFF. The CDR3, as DNA: TGTGCCAGCAGCCCGACAGGGCCCAGCTATGAGCAGTTCTTC.

This clonotype was detected a few times. The chain joins TRBV24-1 to TRBJ2-5; a possible D gene is TRBD1 (5 bases). This CDR3 comprises 14 residues. Between the trimmed V and J ends, which lost 6 bases and 0 bases, there was a span of 10 bases. In germline, CDR1 is KGHDR, CDR2 SFDVKD. This CDR3 reads CATSPKGNQETQYF. CDR3 nucleotide sequence: TGTGCCACCAGTCCTAAGGGGAACCAAGAGACCCAGTACTTC.